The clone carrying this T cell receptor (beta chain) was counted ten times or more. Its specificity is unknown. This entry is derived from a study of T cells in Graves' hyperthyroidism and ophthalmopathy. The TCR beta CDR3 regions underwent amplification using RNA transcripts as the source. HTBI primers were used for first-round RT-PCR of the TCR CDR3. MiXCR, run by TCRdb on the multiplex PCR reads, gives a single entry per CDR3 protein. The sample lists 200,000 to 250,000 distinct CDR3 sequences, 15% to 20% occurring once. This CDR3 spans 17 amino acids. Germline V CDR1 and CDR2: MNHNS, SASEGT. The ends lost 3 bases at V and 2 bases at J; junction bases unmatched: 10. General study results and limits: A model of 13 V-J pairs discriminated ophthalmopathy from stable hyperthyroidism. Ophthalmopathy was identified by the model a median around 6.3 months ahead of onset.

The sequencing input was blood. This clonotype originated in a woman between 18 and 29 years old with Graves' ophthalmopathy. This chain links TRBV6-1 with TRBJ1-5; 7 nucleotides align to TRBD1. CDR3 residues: CASSEWWSGGGNQPQHF. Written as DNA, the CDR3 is TGTGCCAGCAGTGAGTGGTGGTCAGGGGGTGGCAATCAGCCCCAGCATTTT.